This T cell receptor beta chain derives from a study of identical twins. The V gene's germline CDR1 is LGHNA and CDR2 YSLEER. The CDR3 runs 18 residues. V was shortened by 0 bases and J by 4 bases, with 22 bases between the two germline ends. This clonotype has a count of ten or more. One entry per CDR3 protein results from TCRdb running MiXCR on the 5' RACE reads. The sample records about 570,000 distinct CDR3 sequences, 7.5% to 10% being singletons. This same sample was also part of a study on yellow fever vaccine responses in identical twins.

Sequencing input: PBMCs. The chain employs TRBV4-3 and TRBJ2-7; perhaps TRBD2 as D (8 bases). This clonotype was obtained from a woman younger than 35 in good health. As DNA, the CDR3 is TGCGCCAGCAGCCAAGAGACAGGGAAGGTGGCGGGAGGATACGAGCAGTACTTC. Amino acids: CASSQETGKVAGGYEQYF.